This T cell receptor beta chain came from a study of T cells in Graves' hyperthyroidism and ophthalmopathy. V gave up 3 bases and J gave up 4 bases, with 7 bases separating them. The CDR3 length is 13 residues. What was amplified from RNA transcripts were TCR beta CDR3 regions. A set of HTBI primers served as the primers for a first-round RT-PCR of the TCR CDR3. One entry per CDR3 protein results from TCRdb running MiXCR on the multiplex PCR reads. The data hold hundreds of thousands of distinct CDR3 sequences, with approximately 25% observed a single time. This clonotype was observed many times. The TCR originated in a woman aged 25-40 years with Graves' ophthalmopathy. The sequenced sample was blood. The chain couples TRBV12-3 or TRBV12-4 to TRBJ1-5; D is undetermined. The CDR3, as DNA: TGTGCCAGCAGTTTCCCCGGTAATCAGCCCCAGCATTTT. This gives the protein CASSFPGNQPQHF.